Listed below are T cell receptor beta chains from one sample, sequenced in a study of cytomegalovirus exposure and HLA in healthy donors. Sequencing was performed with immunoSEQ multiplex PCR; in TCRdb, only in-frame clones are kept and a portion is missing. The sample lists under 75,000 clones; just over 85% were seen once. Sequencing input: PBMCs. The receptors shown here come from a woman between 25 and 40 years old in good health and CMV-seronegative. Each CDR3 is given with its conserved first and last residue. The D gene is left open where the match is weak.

cdr3_aa: CASRKTGEGTEAFF
cdr3_nt: TGTGCCAGCAGAAAGACAGGGGAGGGCACTGAAGCTTTCTTT
d_call: TRBD1
cdr3_length: 14
v_call: TRBV14
j_call: TRBJ1-1

cdr3_aa: CASSKIGEGTEAFF
cdr3_nt: TGTGCCAGCAGCAAAATAGGGGAGGGAACTGAAGCTTTCTTT
d_call: NA
cdr3_length: 14
v_call: TRBV11-2
j_call: TRBJ1-1

cdr3_aa: CASSLLGTGPYNEQFF
cdr3_nt: TGCGCCAGCAGCTTGCTCGGGACAGGGCCCTACAATGAGCAGTTCTTC
d_call: TRBD1
cdr3_length: 16
v_call: TRBV5-1
j_call: TRBJ2-1

cdr3_aa: CASSPGLAGGNTQYF
cdr3_nt: TGTGCTAGCAGCCCAGGACTAGCGGGAGGGAATACGCAGTATTTT
d_call: TRBD2
cdr3_length: 15
v_call: TRBV7-7
j_call: TRBJ2-3

cdr3_aa: CASSLVEAGQDEAFF
cdr3_nt: TGTGCCAGCAGTTTAGTGGAGGCGGGACAGGATGAAGCTTTCTTT
d_call: TRBD1
cdr3_length: 15
v_call: TRBV28
j_call: TRBJ1-1

cdr3_aa: CASSQGAVSDTEAFF
cdr3_nt: TGTGCCAGCAGCCAAGGGGCAGTCTCGGACACTGAAGCTTTCTTT
d_call: NA
cdr3_length: 15
v_call: TRBV4-2
j_call: TRBJ1-1

cdr3_aa: CASSYSQGSNTGELFF
cdr3_nt: TGTGCCAGCAGTTACTCGCAGGGATCGAACACCGGGGAGCTGTTTTTT
d_call: NA
cdr3_length: 16
v_call: TRBV6-5
j_call: TRBJ2-2

cdr3_aa: CASSSFGREWIYEQYF
cdr3_nt: TGCGCCAGCAGCTCCTTTGGGCGGGAGTGGATCTACGAGCAGTACTTC
d_call: TRBD2
cdr3_length: 16
v_call: TRBV5-1
j_call: TRBJ2-7

cdr3_aa: CASSQETGGSYNEQFF
cdr3_nt: TGCGCCAGCAGCCAAGAAACGGGAGGATCCTACAATGAGCAGTTCTTC
d_call: TRBD2
cdr3_length: 16
v_call: TRBV4-3
j_call: TRBJ2-1

cdr3_aa: CASSGTGTSGVRGNEQFF
cdr3_nt: TGTGCCAGCAGCGGTACCGGGACTAGCGGGGTACGGGGGAATGAGCAGTTCTTC
d_call: TRBD2
cdr3_length: 18
v_call: TRBV2
j_call: TRBJ2-1

cdr3_aa: CASRLAGGPREQYF
cdr3_nt: TGTGCCAGCAGACTAGCGGGAGGGCCCAGGGAGCAGTACTTC
d_call: TRBD2
cdr3_length: 14
v_call: TRBV6-5
j_call: TRBJ2-7

cdr3_aa: CASSGSGSFDEQFF
cdr3_nt: TGTGCCAGCAGTGGTAGCGGGAGTTTCGATGAGCAGTTCTTC
d_call: TRBD2
cdr3_length: 14
v_call: TRBV27
j_call: TRBJ2-1